This is a list of T cell receptor beta chains from one sample in a study of T-cell memory formation after mild COVID-19. TCRdb itself ran the 5' RACE reads through MiXCR, one entry per CDR3 protein. Found here are around 320,000 distinct CDR3 sequences, over 11% of them singletons; the top ten hold around 23%. Sample: PBMCs or a T cell subset sorted from them (not recorded which). The source is a man aged 18 to 29 who had mild COVID-19 (a few samples of this study predate the infection). Cell type and time point are not known. CDR3s include the opening cysteine and the closing phenylalanine or tryptophan. The D gene is left open where the match is weak. Size tells how often a clone was seen (once, few, many) or the class of an expanded clone, and some rows leave it out.

J gene,clone size,CDR3 length,V gene,D gene,CDR3 DNA,CDR3 protein
TRBJ2-4,-,15,TRBV6-2/TRBV6-3,-,TGTGCCAGCAGTTACCGGGGACTAGCCAAAAACATTCAGTACTTC,CASSYRGLAKNIQYF
TRBJ2-7,-,14,TRBV10-3,-,TGTGCCATCGGCCCCACTGGGGTGGAGAACGAGCAGTACTTC,CAIGPTGVENEQYF
TRBJ2-2,few,11,TRBV28,-,TGTGCCAGCAGTTATATCGGGGAGCTGTTTTTT,CASSYIGELFF
TRBJ2-7,many,15,TRBV5-1,TRBD2,TGCGCCAGCAGCTCCGGGAGGGTTTCGGCCTACGAGCAGTACTTC,CASSSGRVSAYEQYF
TRBJ2-2,few,13,TRBV6-4,-,TGTGCCAGCAGTGCTGAGAACACCGGGGAGCTGTTTTTT,CASSAENTGELFF
TRBJ1-6,-,14,TRBV3-1,-,TGTGCCAGCAGCCGGACGGCCTATAATTCACCCCTCCACTTT,CASSRTAYNSPLHF
TRBJ2-4,-,14,TRBV11-2,-,TGTGCCAGCAGATATACAGGGAATCCGAACATTCAGTACTTC,CASRYTGNPNIQYF
TRBJ2-3,many,13,TRBV7-2,-,TGTGCCAGCAGCTTCCTCCCGGGGGATACGCAGTATTTT,CASSFLPGDTQYF
TRBJ1-1,-,16,TRBV6-5,-,TGTGCCAGCCAATACCAGGAGCCTTTCTCCAACACTGAAGCTTTCTTT,CASQYQEPFSNTEAFF
TRBJ1-4,-,16,TRBV6-5,-,TGTGCCAGCAGAGTCACCGGGAAAGCAACTAATGAAAAACTGTTTTTT,CASRVTGKATNEKLFF
TRBJ2-5,-,13,TRBV5-1,-,TGCGCCAGCAGTTACGGGGTCCAAGAGACCCAGTACTTC,CASSYGVQETQYF
TRBJ2-3,-,13,TRBV10-3,-,TGTGCCATCGGGGTGGGGGCCACAGATACGCAGTATTTT,CAIGVGATDTQYF
TRBJ1-5,many,14,TRBV7-2,-,TGTGCCAGCAGCTTAGCCCCCAGCAATCAGCCCCAGCATTTT,CASSLAPSNQPQHF
TRBJ2-1,-,16,TRBV11-2,TRBD1,TGTGCCAGCAGCTTAGGAGTCTTTGGCAGGGGGCATGAGCAGTTCTTC,CASSLGVFGRGHEQFF
TRBJ1-2,few,13,TRBV12-3/TRBV12-4,TRBD1,TGTGCCACCATGGTTACAGGGGATGATGGCTACACCTTC,CATMVTGDDGYTF
TRBJ2-3,-,12,TRBV29-1,-,TGCAGCGTTGAACGGGCGGGACATACGCAGTATTTT,CSVERAGHTQYF
TRBJ2-7,few,16,TRBV6-2/TRBV6-3,TRBD2,TGTGCCAGCAGTTACGGGATAGCGGGGGGCTCCTACGAGCAGTACTTC,CASSYGIAGGSYEQYF
TRBJ1-1,-,8,TRBV9,-,TGTGCCAGCAGCCCGGGATTCTTT,CASSPGFF
TRBJ1-1,-,17,TRBV4-1,-,TGCGCCAGCAGCCCCCAGCCGTCGGGTTTTAGGATCACTGAAGCTTTCTTT,CASSPQPSGFRITEAFF
TRBJ1-1,many,13,TRBV29-1,TRBD1,TGCAGCACCTGGGGGCAGGGGGCATCTGAAGCTTTCTTT,CSTWGQGASEAFF
TRBJ2-3,few,17,TRBV5-1,TRBD2,TGCGCCAGCAGCTTCCCGGGACTAGCGGGGAAATCAGATACGCAGTATTTT,CASSFPGLAGKSDTQYF
TRBJ2-5,few,17,TRBV4-2,TRBD2,TGTGCCAGCAGCCATTGGGGACTAGCGGGGGATCAAGAGACCCAGTACTTC,CASSHWGLAGDQETQYF
TRBJ2-2,-,14,TRBV5-4,-,TGTGCCAGCAGCTGGACTCTGAACACCGGGGAGCTGTTTTTT,CASSWTLNTGELFF
TRBJ2-1,-,13,TRBV10-1,-,TGCGCCAGCAGTGAGCCGTCGACGGACGAGCAGTTCTTC,CASSEPSTDEQFF
TRBJ2-7,few,14,TRBV7-6,TRBD2,TGTGCCAGCAGCTCAGCTAGCGGGCCGTACGAGCAGTACTTC,CASSSASGPYEQYF
TRBJ2-7,few,13,TRBV5-6,-,TGTGCCAGCAGTGATGACAGGCCGAGGGAGCAGTACTTC,CASSDDRPREQYF
TRBJ1-5,few,18,TRBV4-1,-,TGCGCCAGCAGCCAAGTGGCCAGGTGGGGGAGTTATGGTCAGCCCCAGCATTTT,CASSQVARWGSYGQPQHF
TRBJ2-5,-,17,TRBV5-1,TRBD1,TGCGCCAGCAGCTTCGGACAGGGGGAGGTATTCCAGCAGACCCAGTACTTC,CASSFGQGEVFQQTQYF
TRBJ1-1,few,11,TRBV30,-,TGTGCCTGGCTCGAGGCAGGCGAAGCTTTCTTT,CAWLEAGEAFF
TRBJ1-1,-,13,TRBV12-3/TRBV12-4,TRBD1,TGTGCCAGCAGTTTCAGGGGGGGCCCTGAAGCTTTCTTT,CASSFRGGPEAFF
TRBJ2-7,-,18,TRBV7-9,-,TGTGCCAGCAGCTCTCGAGGGTCTGGACGGGGGAGCTCCTACGAGCAGTACTTC,CASSSRGSGRGSSYEQYF
TRBJ2-3,few,18,TRBV7-8,TRBD1,TGTGCCAGCAGCTTAGACCGGTTCCGGGACAGGGGGCCAGATACGCAGTATTTT,CASSLDRFRDRGPDTQYF
TRBJ2-3,few,14,TRBV5-1,TRBD2,TGCGCCAGCAGCGACGGACTAGCCTTAGATACGCAGTATTTT,CASSDGLALDTQYF
TRBJ2-3,few,16,TRBV20-1,TRBD2,TGCAGTGCCCACCACAGCGGGGGGAGATCCCGAGATACGCAGTATTTT,CSAHHSGGRSRDTQYF
TRBJ1-5,few,14,TRBV6-2/TRBV6-3,-,TGTGCCAGCAGTTACTCGAATCAAAATCAGCCCCAGCATTTT,CASSYSNQNQPQHF
TRBJ2-1,-,17,TRBV3-1,TRBD2,TGTGCCAGCAGCAGTCATCCCGGACTAGCGGCCTACAATGAGCAGTTCTTC,CASSSHPGLAAYNEQFF
TRBJ2-5,-,14,TRBV24-1,TRBD2,TGTGCCACCAGTGACCCGGGGGGATTGGAGACCCAGTACTTC,CATSDPGGLETQYF
TRBJ2-5,few,13,TRBV7-9,-,TGTGCCAGCAGCCACGGCGGGAAAGAGACCCAGTACTTC,CASSHGGKETQYF
TRBJ2-2,few,14,TRBV4-1,TRBD1,TGCGCCAGCAGCCAAGCTCAGGGGGCCGGGGAGCTGTTTTTT,CASSQAQGAGELFF
TRBJ2-1,many,15,TRBV7-9,TRBD1,TGTGCCAGCAGCTCGACAGGGAGCTCCTACAATGAGCAGTTCTTC,CASSSTGSSYNEQFF
TRBJ2-2,-,16,TRBV6-1,TRBD2,TGTGCCAGCAGTCAGGGTAGCGGGGGGGAAACCGGGGAGCTGTTTTTT,CASSQGSGGETGELFF
TRBJ2-1,few,19,TRBV7-9,TRBD2,TGTGCCAGCAGCTCCTACGGACTAGCGGGGGATTCTTCCTACAATGAGCAGTTCTTC,CASSSYGLAGDSSYNEQFF
TRBJ2-2,-,14,TRBV12-3/TRBV12-4,-,TGTGCCAGCAGCTATACAGGGTACACCGGGGAGCTGTTTTTT,CASSYTGYTGELFF
TRBJ2-3,-,17,TRBV3-2,-,TGTGCCAGCAGCCAAGATCAAACAGGGGCTAGCACAGATACGCAGTATTTT,CASSQDQTGASTDTQYF
TRBJ1-1,-,13,TRBV2,-,TGTGCCAGCTATTTAGAAACCGGCACTGAAGCTTTCTTT,CASYLETGTEAFF
TRBJ2-1,few,16,TRBV24-1,-,TGTGCCACCAGTGATCCAGGGGCGTCGAACCACAATGAGCAGTTCTTC,CATSDPGASNHNEQFF
TRBJ2-5,once,13,TRBV28,-,TGTGCCAGCAGTTGTGGAGGGGGGGAGACCCAGTACTTC,CASSCGGGETQYF
TRBJ2-3,many,12,TRBV29-1,-,TGCAGCGTTGAAGTGAGCGGGGATACGCAGTATTTT,CSVEVSGDTQYF
TRBJ1-2,-,12,TRBV27,-,TGTGCCAGCAGTTTCAATGGCCATGGCTACACCTTC,CASSFNGHGYTF
TRBJ2-5,-,14,TRBV4-1,-,TGCGCCAGCAGCCAAGTCCGCAAACTTGAAACCCAGTACTTC,CASSQVRKLETQYF
TRBJ2-7,-,14,TRBV10-3,TRBD1,TGTGCCATCACTCCGGGACAGGGGATCTACGAGCAGTACTTC,CAITPGQGIYEQYF
TRBJ2-7,-,15,TRBV18,-,TGTGCCAGCTCACCACGGGCAGCGGGCGCACCGGGGCAGTACTTC,CASSPRAAGAPGQYF
TRBJ1-5,-,13,TRBV20-1,-,TGCAGTGCTAGACCGATCTTCGCTGGGCCCCAGCATTTT,CSARPIFAGPQHF
TRBJ2-3,few,15,TRBV7-2,-,TGTGCCAGCAGCTTCGAGCGGCTTAGCACAGATACGCAGTATTTT,CASSFERLSTDTQYF
TRBJ2-3,few,16,TRBV6-6,TRBD2,TGTGCCAGCAGTTACCGCGGCGGGGGGAGCACAGATACGCAGTATTTT,CASSYRGGGSTDTQYF
TRBJ1-4,-,15,TRBV5-1,-,TGCGCCAGCAGCTTGGCTGGTGATACGATTGAAAAACTGTTTTTT,CASSLAGDTIEKLFF
TRBJ1-4,-,11,TRBV12-3/TRBV12-4,-,TGTGCCAGCAGTATTAGTGAAAAACTGTTTTTT,CASSISEKLFF
TRBJ1-1,few,12,TRBV12-3/TRBV12-4,-,TGTGCCAGCAGTTCCGCACAGAGAGCAGCTTTCTTT,CASSSAQRAAFF